This is a list of T cell receptor beta chains from one sample in a study of T-cell reconstitution after alpha-beta-depleted transplantation in children. TCRdb re-called the PCR reads through MiXCR, storing one row per CDR3 protein. The table shows about 600,000 distinct CDR3 sequences, with more than 9% occurring only once. Sequenced material: PBMCs from the stem cell graft donor, taken from the stem cell graft. All receptors derive from a human donor who donated a stem cell graft to a child with acute myeloid leukemia. CDR3s include the opening cysteine and the closing phenylalanine or tryptophan. The order of the fields is V gene, CDR3 length, D gene, clone size, J gene, CDR3 DNA, CDR3 protein. A D gene is named only where the DNA matches it firmly. Clone size is stated in some rows and not others, as once, few, many or a class when expanded.

V gene: TRBV6-4
CDR3 length: 14
D gene: .
clone size: .
J gene: TRBJ2-1
CDR3 DNA: TGTGCCAGCAGTGAGGGGGCAGGGTCCAATGAGCAGTTCTTC
CDR3 protein: CASSEGAGSNEQFF

V gene: TRBV7-3
CDR3 length: 13
D gene: TRBD1
clone size: few
J gene: TRBJ2-7
CDR3 DNA: TGTGCCAGCAGCCTTCAATCGACAGGGGTACTGTACTTC
CDR3 protein: CASSLQSTGVLYF

V gene: TRBV29-1
CDR3 length: 10
D gene: .
clone size: many
J gene: TRBJ2-1
CDR3 DNA: TGCAGCGTTAATTTGGCCGTAGGGTTCTTC
CDR3 protein: CSVNLAVGFF

V gene: TRBV6-2/TRBV6-3
CDR3 length: 15
D gene: .
clone size: .
J gene: TRBJ2-1
CDR3 DNA: TGTGCCAGCAGTTACCCTACCCCCGGCGACAATGAGCAGTTCTTC
CDR3 protein: CASSYPTPGDNEQFF

V gene: TRBV7-2
CDR3 length: 13
D gene: .
clone size: many
J gene: TRBJ2-7
CDR3 DNA: TGTGCCAGCAGCTCCAAGCGGTTTCACGAGCAGTACTTC
CDR3 protein: CASSSKRFHEQYF

V gene: TRBV18
CDR3 length: 15
D gene: .
clone size: .
J gene: TRBJ2-7
CDR3 DNA: TGTGCCAGCTCACCATCGGAGAGGGGAGGCTACGAGCAGTACTTC
CDR3 protein: CASSPSERGGYEQYF

V gene: TRBV25-1
CDR3 length: 15
D gene: .
clone size: .
J gene: TRBJ2-1
CDR3 DNA: TGTGCCAGCAGTAAAAACATCCACACCGGGAATGAGCAGTTCTTC
CDR3 protein: CASSKNIHTGNEQFF

V gene: TRBV29-1
CDR3 length: 13
D gene: .
clone size: few
J gene: TRBJ1-5
CDR3 DNA: TGCAGCGCTCTAAGTGATAGCAATCAGCCCCAGCATTTT
CDR3 protein: CSALSDSNQPQHF

V gene: TRBV7-2
CDR3 length: 15
D gene: TRBD2
clone size: .
J gene: TRBJ2-3
CDR3 DNA: TGTGCCAGCAGCTTACTAGCGGGAAATATAGATACGCAGTATTTT
CDR3 protein: CASSLLAGNIDTQYF

V gene: TRBV29-1
CDR3 length: 13
D gene: .
clone size: .
J gene: TRBJ2-7
CDR3 DNA: TGCAGCGTTCGGCAGGAAGGGACCTACGAGCAGTACTTC
CDR3 protein: CSVRQEGTYEQYF

V gene: TRBV7-2
CDR3 length: 15
D gene: TRBD2
clone size: .
J gene: TRBJ2-3
CDR3 DNA: TGTGCCAGCAGCTTTACTAGCGGGATCACAGATACGCAGTATTTT
CDR3 protein: CASSFTSGITDTQYF

V gene: TRBV6-2/TRBV6-3
CDR3 length: 17
D gene: .
clone size: .
J gene: TRBJ2-7
CDR3 DNA: TGTGCCAGCAGTTACTCGACTGGCCGGGAGTTCTCCCACGAGCAGTACTTC
CDR3 protein: CASSYSTGREFSHEQYF

V gene: TRBV6-1
CDR3 length: 14
D gene: TRBD2
clone size: many
J gene: TRBJ2-1
CDR3 DNA: TGTGCCATCAGTCTAGCGGGAGAATACAATGAGCAGTTCTTC
CDR3 protein: CAISLAGEYNEQFF

V gene: TRBV18
CDR3 length: 12
D gene: .
clone size: .
J gene: TRBJ1-1
CDR3 DNA: TGTGCCAGCTCACGAGGGAAGACTGAAGCTTTCTTT
CDR3 protein: CASSRGKTEAFF

V gene: TRBV6-1
CDR3 length: 18
D gene: TRBD2
clone size: few
J gene: TRBJ2-1
CDR3 DNA: TGTGCCAGCAGGGCCATAGCGGGAATCGGAGGTTCGGACAATGAGCAGTTCTTC
CDR3 protein: CASRAIAGIGGSDNEQFF

V gene: TRBV12-3/TRBV12-4
CDR3 length: 16
D gene: TRBD2
clone size: many
J gene: TRBJ2-7
CDR3 DNA: TGTGCCAGCAGTTTATCCTGGGCGGGAGGCGTCTACGAGCAGTACTTC
CDR3 protein: CASSLSWAGGVYEQYF

V gene: TRBV29-1
CDR3 length: 15
D gene: .
clone size: few
J gene: TRBJ2-3
CDR3 DNA: TGCAGCGCCCATCCCCAGGAAGAGGGGACAGATACGCAGTATTTT
CDR3 protein: CSAHPQEEGTDTQYF

V gene: TRBV6-2/TRBV6-3
CDR3 length: 15
D gene: TRBD1
clone size: few
J gene: TRBJ2-3
CDR3 DNA: TGTGCCAGCAGTACTCCGGGACAGGGCACAGATACGCAGTATTTT
CDR3 protein: CASSTPGQGTDTQYF

V gene: TRBV6-1
CDR3 length: 16
D gene: .
clone size: few
J gene: TRBJ2-7
CDR3 DNA: TGTGCCAGCAGACGCTCAAGTAGGGGGGCGGCCTACGAGCAGTACTTC
CDR3 protein: CASRRSSRGAAYEQYF

V gene: TRBV4-2
CDR3 length: 15
D gene: .
clone size: .
J gene: TRBJ2-3
CDR3 DNA: TGTGCCAGCAGCCGAAGTGAACCTGGGGCAGATACGCAGTATTTT
CDR3 protein: CASSRSEPGADTQYF

V gene: TRBV5-1
CDR3 length: 15
D gene: .
clone size: many
J gene: TRBJ2-1
CDR3 DNA: TGCGCCAGCAGCACACAGGGAAGCTCCTACAATGAGCAGTTCTTC
CDR3 protein: CASSTQGSSYNEQFF

V gene: TRBV12-3/TRBV12-4
CDR3 length: 14
D gene: .
clone size: .
J gene: TRBJ1-2
CDR3 DNA: TGTGCCAGCAGTTTTGGGGGAGAAGGCTATGGCTACACCTTC
CDR3 protein: CASSFGGEGYGYTF

V gene: TRBV20-1
CDR3 length: 15
D gene: TRBD2
clone size: few
J gene: TRBJ2-1
CDR3 DNA: TGCAGTGCTCGACCCACTAGCGGTTCCTACAATGAGCAGTTCTTC
CDR3 protein: CSARPTSGSYNEQFF

V gene: TRBV3-1
CDR3 length: 17
D gene: TRBD2
clone size: .
J gene: TRBJ2-3
CDR3 DNA: TGTGCCAGCAGCCGCCCCCCTAGCGGGAGAACCCGAGATACGCAGTATTTT
CDR3 protein: CASSRPPSGRTRDTQYF

V gene: TRBV7-2
CDR3 length: 14
D gene: TRBD1
clone size: .
J gene: TRBJ2-7
CDR3 DNA: TGTGCCAGCAGCGTCGGACAGGGGGCGGGGGAGCAGTACTTC
CDR3 protein: CASSVGQGAGEQYF

V gene: TRBV28
CDR3 length: 18
D gene: .
clone size: .
J gene: TRBJ2-6
CDR3 DNA: TGTGCCAGCAGTTTATTCGTGACGTCCGGCTCTGGGGCCAACGTCCTGACTTTC
CDR3 protein: CASSLFVTSGSGANVLTF

V gene: TRBV12-3/TRBV12-4
CDR3 length: 14
D gene: .
clone size: .
J gene: TRBJ1-1
CDR3 DNA: TGTGCCAGCAGTAGACAGAGCCTAGGCACTGAAGCTTTCTTT
CDR3 protein: CASSRQSLGTEAFF

V gene: TRBV28
CDR3 length: 15
D gene: TRBD1
clone size: few
J gene: TRBJ2-5
CDR3 DNA: TGTGCCAGCAGATCCGGACAGGGTCGGGGAGAGACCCAGTACTTC
CDR3 protein: CASRSGQGRGETQYF

V gene: TRBV20-1
CDR3 length: 15
D gene: TRBD2
clone size: few
J gene: TRBJ2-1
CDR3 DNA: TGCAGTGCTAGAGGGCCAAATGAGGGGAGGGGTGAGCAGTTCTTC
CDR3 protein: CSARGPNEGRGEQFF

V gene: TRBV29-1
CDR3 length: 13
D gene: TRBD1
clone size: few
J gene: TRBJ1-1
CDR3 DNA: TGCAGCGGTGGGGACAGCTCGAACACTGAAGCTTTCTTT
CDR3 protein: CSGGDSSNTEAFF

V gene: TRBV12-3/TRBV12-4
CDR3 length: 16
D gene: TRBD2
clone size: many
J gene: TRBJ2-1
CDR3 DNA: TGTGCCAGCAGCCCTTCTAGCGGGAGGTACTACAATGAGCAGTTCTTC
CDR3 protein: CASSPSSGRYYNEQFF

V gene: TRBV5-1
CDR3 length: 17
D gene: TRBD2
clone size: .
J gene: TRBJ2-1
CDR3 DNA: TGCGCCAGCAGCTCTCTCCGTAGCGGGAGTGTCTACAATGAGCAGTTCTTC
CDR3 protein: CASSSLRSGSVYNEQFF

V gene: TRBV6-2/TRBV6-3
CDR3 length: 16
D gene: .
clone size: few
J gene: TRBJ2-2
CDR3 DNA: TGTGCCAGCAGTTCGCACTTGTCCTTAAACACCGGGGAGCTGTTTTTT
CDR3 protein: CASSSHLSLNTGELFF

V gene: TRBV20-1
CDR3 length: 15
D gene: TRBD2
clone size: .
J gene: TRBJ2-5
CDR3 DNA: TGCAGTGCTACGTACATGGCGGGAGCCCAAGAGACCCAGTACTTC
CDR3 protein: CSATYMAGAQETQYF

V gene: TRBV27
CDR3 length: 15
D gene: TRBD2
clone size: .
J gene: TRBJ2-3
CDR3 DNA: TGTGCCAGCATCGAACTAGCGGGAGGTCGAGATACGCAGTATTTT
CDR3 protein: CASIELAGGRDTQYF

V gene: TRBV30
CDR3 length: 11
D gene: .
clone size: .
J gene: TRBJ2-7
CDR3 DNA: TGTGCCTGGGCTCCCGGTTACGAGCAGTACTTC
CDR3 protein: CAWAPGYEQYF

V gene: TRBV20-1
CDR3 length: 13
D gene: TRBD2
clone size: many
J gene: TRBJ2-1
CDR3 DNA: TGCAGTGCTAGACTAGCGGGAGTAGCTGAGCAGTTCTTC
CDR3 protein: CSARLAGVAEQFF

V gene: TRBV4-3
CDR3 length: 15
D gene: TRBD1
clone size: many
J gene: TRBJ2-7
CDR3 DNA: TGCGCCAGCAGCCAAGATGGGACAGGGTTATACGAGCAGTACTTC
CDR3 protein: CASSQDGTGLYEQYF

V gene: TRBV27
CDR3 length: 14
D gene: TRBD1
clone size: .
J gene: TRBJ2-5
CDR3 DNA: TGTGCCAGTCAGAGACAGGGGGCGAGGGAGACCCAGTACTTC
CDR3 protein: CASQRQGARETQYF

V gene: TRBV15
CDR3 length: 18
D gene: .
clone size: .
J gene: TRBJ2-5
CDR3 DNA: TGTGCCACCAGCAGAGATTTAAGTGGACGGGAGCGTCGGGAGACCCAGTACTTC
CDR3 protein: CATSRDLSGRERRETQYF

V gene: TRBV7-9
CDR3 length: 16
D gene: .
clone size: many
J gene: TRBJ2-1
CDR3 DNA: TGTGCCAGCAGCTTAGTAGGGCAACCTCCGGCAGGGGAGCAGTTCTTC
CDR3 protein: CASSLVGQPPAGEQFF

V gene: TRBV7-9
CDR3 length: 17
D gene: TRBD1
clone size: .
J gene: TRBJ2-3
CDR3 DNA: TGTGCCAGCAGCTTAGACCGGGGACAGGGGAGCACAGATACGCAGTATTTT
CDR3 protein: CASSLDRGQGSTDTQYF

V gene: TRBV7-3
CDR3 length: 15
D gene: .
clone size: .
J gene: TRBJ2-3
CDR3 DNA: TGTGCCAGCAGCTCGGGACTCCCTAGTAGGGATACGCAGTATTTT
CDR3 protein: CASSSGLPSRDTQYF

V gene: TRBV3-1
CDR3 length: 17
D gene: .
clone size: few
J gene: TRBJ2-6
CDR3 DNA: TGTGCCAGCAGCCACCCCTGGGGGCTCTCTGGGGCCAACGTCCTGACTTTC
CDR3 protein: CASSHPWGLSGANVLTF

V gene: TRBV7-2
CDR3 length: 16
D gene: .
clone size: once
J gene: TRBJ1-3
CDR3 DNA: TGTGCCAGCAGCCGGGGGGGCCATGACCCTGGAAACACCATATATTTT
CDR3 protein: CASSRGGHDPGNTIYF

V gene: TRBV28
CDR3 length: 15
D gene: TRBD1
clone size: many
J gene: TRBJ2-4
CDR3 DNA: TGTGCCAGCAGTCCACCGGGACAGGGGGCTGCCATTCAGTACTTC
CDR3 protein: CASSPPGQGAAIQYF

V gene: TRBV28
CDR3 length: 12
D gene: .
clone size: few
J gene: TRBJ2-3
CDR3 DNA: TGTGCCAGCAAACGGAGCACAGATACGCAGTATTTT
CDR3 protein: CASKRSTDTQYF

V gene: TRBV28
CDR3 length: 15
D gene: .
clone size: many
J gene: TRBJ2-7
CDR3 DNA: TGTGCCAGCAGTTACCCCGTAACAGGGACCTACGAGCAGTACTTC
CDR3 protein: CASSYPVTGTYEQYF

V gene: TRBV29-1
CDR3 length: 11
D gene: .
clone size: few
J gene: TRBJ2-7
CDR3 DNA: TGCAGCGCCCAGACAACGGACGAGCAGTACTTC
CDR3 protein: CSAQTTDEQYF

V gene: TRBV12-3/TRBV12-4
CDR3 length: 16
D gene: TRBD1
clone size: .
J gene: TRBJ2-2
CDR3 DNA: TGTGCCAGCATCCCAAAACAGGGGAAAAGGAACGGGGAGCTGTTTTTT
CDR3 protein: CASIPKQGKRNGELFF

V gene: TRBV7-9
CDR3 length: 16
D gene: TRBD2
clone size: .
J gene: TRBJ2-5
CDR3 DNA: TGTGCCAGCAGCTTTCGGACTAGCGGACAGAAAGAGACCCAGTACTTC
CDR3 protein: CASSFRTSGQKETQYF

V gene: TRBV27
CDR3 length: 13
D gene: .
clone size: few
J gene: TRBJ2-7
CDR3 DNA: TGTGCCAGCAGTTTATCCCCTCTATCAGGGGAGTACTTC
CDR3 protein: CASSLSPLSGEYF

V gene: TRBV15
CDR3 length: 15
D gene: .
clone size: many
J gene: TRBJ1-5
CDR3 DNA: TGTGCCACCAGCATTGACAGCCATAGCAATCAGCCCCAGCATTTT
CDR3 protein: CATSIDSHSNQPQHF